This is a list of T cell receptor beta chains from one sample in a study of graft-versus-host responses after intestinal transplantation. TCRdb's copy holds only in-frame clones and misses some; the assay was immunoSEQ multiplex PCR. This table holds about 120,000 clones, 80% to 95% found once. No antigen is known for these receptors. Sequenced material: unstimulated CD4+ T cells sorted from spleen or lymph node cells, taken before intestinal transplant. The receptors stem from a human donor who received an intestinal transplant. CDR3s include the opening cysteine and the closing phenylalanine or tryptophan. Each record gives: D gene, V gene, clone size, J gene, CDR3 DNA, CDR3 protein. A D gene is named only where the DNA matches it firmly. The listing skips clone size in some rows; elsewhere it reads once, few, many or a size class.

NA	TRBV6-5	NA	TRBJ2-6	TGTGCCAGCAGTTACGTACCTTCTGGGGCCAACGTCCTGACTTTC	CASSYVPSGANVLTF
NA	TRBV6-7	NA	TRBJ1-1	TGTGCCAGCAGTTACTCCCCGAGATCCATGAACACTGAAGCTTTCTTT	CASSYSPRSMNTEAFF
NA	TRBV5-4	NA	TRBJ2-1	TGTGCCAGCAGCCTGGGAAATGAGCAGTTCTTC	CASSLGNEQFF
NA	TRBV5-1	NA	TRBJ2-3	TGCGCCAGCACCCCGGGGGATACGCAGTATTTT	CASTPGDTQYF
TRBD1	TRBV5-4	NA	TRBJ2-7	TGTGCCAGCAGCCGTGGGACAGGGAGCCAGTCCTACGAGCAGTACTTC	CASSRGTGSQSYEQYF
NA	TRBV2	NA	TRBJ1-4	TGTGCCAGCAGTGAGCCAATACGGAAGAGTAATGAAAAACTGTTTTTT	CASSEPIRKSNEKLFF
NA	TRBV27	once	TRBJ2-1	TGTGCCAGCAGTCCGGGCTCCTACAATGAGCAGTTCTTC	CASSPGSYNEQFF
TRBD1	TRBV2	once	TRBJ2-2	TGTGCCAGCAGTGATCGGACAGGGGCCGGGGAGCTGTTTTTT	CASSDRTGAGELFF
NA	TRBV27	NA	TRBJ2-6	TGTGCCAGCAGTTTAATTCCAGGGTGGGACTCTGGGGCCAACGTCCTGACTTTC	CASSLIPGWDSGANVLTF
NA	TRBV5-1	NA	TRBJ2-1	TGCGCCAGCAGCTTAGGTCCGGACAGATACAATGAGCAGTTCTTC	CASSLGPDRYNEQFF
NA	TRBV6-5	NA	TRBJ1-6	TGTGCCAGCAGTTACTGGGGGGTTGATAATTCACCCCTCCACTTT	CASSYWGVDNSPLHF
TRBD2	TRBV19	NA	TRBJ2-1	TGTGCCAGTACCGAGACTAGCGGCCCCGAGAATGAGCAGTTCTTC	CASTETSGPENEQFF
NA	TRBV27	NA	TRBJ2-3	TGTGCCAGCAAGGGGGTTGGAACAGATACGCAGTATTTT	CASKGVGTDTQYF
NA	TRBV2	NA	TRBJ2-7	TGTGCCAGCAAGATCCAGGGGAGCTCCTACGAGCAGTACTTC	CASKIQGSSYEQYF
NA	TRBV5-4	few	TRBJ1-2	TGTGCCAGCAGCTTGACCGGCGGAAACTATGGCTACACCTTC	CASSLTGGNYGYTF
NA	TRBV2	NA	TRBJ2-3	TGTGCCAGCGGGCTAGCAGGCACAGATACGCAGTATTTT	CASGLAGTDTQYF
NA	TRBV7-3	NA	TRBJ2-5	TGTGCCAGCAGCCAAACCGGGCAGGCGACCCAGTACTTC	CASSQTGQATQYF
NA	TRBV10-1	NA	TRBJ2-3	TGCGCCAGCACCAGGGACTTCACAGATACGCAGTATTTT	CASTRDFTDTQYF
NA	TRBV1	NA	TRBJ2-7	TGCACCAGACCGACGACTAGCGGGAGAGTTCTCTACGAGCAGTACTTC	CTRPTTSGRVLYEQYF
TRBD2	TRBV19	NA	TRBJ2-3	TGTGCCAGTAACCCGACTAGCGGGACAGATACGCAGTATTTT	CASNPTSGTDTQYF
TRBD2	TRBV5-4	NA	TRBJ2-7	TGTGCCAAGCAGGGCGGGCGGGAGGGCTCCGAGCAGTACTTC	CAKQGGREGSEQYF
TRBD1	TRBV28	NA	TRBJ2-5	TGTGCCAGCACCGGGGACAGGGGGGCAGGAGAGACCCAGTACTTC	CASTGDRGAGETQYF
NA	TRBV19	few	TRBJ1-5	TGTGCCAGTAGTATGAGACGGAATCAGCCCCAGCATTTT	CASSMRRNQPQHF
TRBD2	TRBV30	NA	TRBJ2-7	TGTGCCTGGAGGGGACTAGCGAGCTACGAGCAGTACTTC	CAWRGLASYEQYF
TRBD1	TRBV7-3	NA	TRBJ2-1	TGTGCCAGCAGCTCCCGGGACAGGGGCTACAATGAGCAGTTCTTC	CASSSRDRGYNEQFF
NA	TRBV30	NA	TRBJ2-3	TGTGCCTGGAGTGGGGGGAACACAGATACGCAGTATTTT	CAWSGGNTDTQYF
NA	TRBV11-3	NA	TRBJ2-7	TGTGCCAGCAGCTTACCCCCCACAGACGAGCAGTACTTC	CASSLPPTDEQYF
NA	TRBV6-1	NA	TRBJ2-2	TGTGCCAGCCTTGGGAGGTTTGTAGGCGGGGAGCTGTTTTTT	CASLGRFVGGELFF
TRBD1	TRBV18	NA	TRBJ1-2	TGTGCCAGCTCGTTGAATACAGGGGAGGCAACACCTTATGGCTACACCTTC	CASSLNTGEATPYGYTF
NA	TRBV14	NA	TRBJ2-7	TGTGCCAGCAGCCAAGTCGTGAGCTCCTACGAGCAGTACTTC	CASSQVVSSYEQYF
TRBD2	TRBV11-2	NA	TRBJ2-1	TGTGCCAGCAGCTTTACACTAGCGGGAGGGAATGAGCAGTTCTTC	CASSFTLAGGNEQFF
NA	TRBV30	NA	TRBJ2-5	TGTGCCTGGAGTGCCTACCTAGCTCTTCGTAAATTCCAAGAGACCCAGTACTTC	CAWSAYLALRKFQETQYF
TRBD2	TRBV18	once	TRBJ2-7	TGTGCCAGCTCAAAGGGACTAGCGGGAGTGCTCTACGAGCAGTACTTC	CASSKGLAGVLYEQYF
NA	TRBV11-3	NA	TRBJ2-7	TGTGCCAGCAGCTTAGATAGCATGAGCGAGCAGTACTTC	CASSLDSMSEQYF
TRBD1	TRBV19	NA	TRBJ2-3	TGTGCCAGTAGTACACTCCTAGGACAGGGCCCTAGCACAGATACGCAGTATTTT	CASSTLLGQGPSTDTQYF
NA	TRBV11-3	NA	TRBJ2-3	TGTGCCAGCAGCGGCCTGGGTAGTGGAGCAGATACGCAGTATTTT	CASSGLGSGADTQYF
TRBD1	TRBV28	NA	TRBJ2-5	TGTGCCAGCAGTTTACCGGGACAGGGTCAAGAGACCCAGTACTTC	CASSLPGQGQETQYF
NA	TRBV6-1	NA	TRBJ2-3	TGTGCCAGCAGTGGCCCAAGGACAGCGGGCACAGATACGCAGTATTTT	CASSGPRTAGTDTQYF
NA	TRBV7-9	NA	TRBJ1-2	TGTGCCAGCAGCTTCCAGGGGCCTTTAAACTATGGCTACACCTTC	CASSFQGPLNYGYTF
NA	TRBV30	NA	TRBJ1-2	TGTGCCGTGCAGGGGCGGGCCAGCTATGGCTACACCTTC	CAVQGRASYGYTF
TRBD1	TRBV2	NA	TRBJ2-5	TGTGCCAGCAGCCAACGGACAGGGGTTGGGGAGACCCAGTACTTC	CASSQRTGVGETQYF
NA	TRBV5-1	once	TRBJ1-4	TGCGCCAGCAGCTTGGGACAGACATACGAAAAACTGTTTTTT	CASSLGQTYEKLFF
NA	TRBV6-6	NA	TRBJ2-3	TGTGCCAGCGGCCCTTTGGGCGGCACAGATACGCAGTATTTT	CASGPLGGTDTQYF
TRBD1	TRBV9	once	TRBJ2-5	TGTGCCAGCAGCGTCACAGGGGCCCACTTGGAGACCCAGTACTTC	CASSVTGAHLETQYF
NA	TRBV20-1	NA	TRBJ2-3	TGCAGTGCTACCGGCATGGATACGCAGTATTTT	CSATGMDTQYF
NA	TRBV19	NA	TRBJ2-7	TGTGCCAGTAGTAGCCGCTCAGGAGCCGAGCAGTACTTC	CASSSRSGAEQYF
NA	TRBV27	NA	TRBJ2-1	TGTGCCAGCAGCCGCGGCCCCTTCGGAGGGCACAATGAGCAGTTCTTC	CASSRGPFGGHNEQFF
NA	TRBV28	NA	TRBJ2-1	TGTGCCAGCAGTTTCGGAATTGGTAAGCAGTTCTTC	CASSFGIGKQFF
NA	TRBV4-1	NA	TRBJ1-1	TGCGCCAGCAGCCAAGATGGGGGGACTGAAGCTTTCTTT	CASSQDGGTEAFF
NA	TRBV27	NA	TRBJ2-3	TGTGCCAGCAGTTTTGTGGGTCTTAGCACAGATACGCAGTATTTT	CASSFVGLSTDTQYF
NA	TRBV6-1	NA	TRBJ2-7	TGTGCCAGCAGGGGGACTGCCATCTACGAGCAGTACTTC	CASRGTAIYEQYF
NA	TRBV4-2	NA	TRBJ2-7	TGTGCCAGCAGCCAAGGTGAAAAGCAGTACTTC	CASSQGEKQYF